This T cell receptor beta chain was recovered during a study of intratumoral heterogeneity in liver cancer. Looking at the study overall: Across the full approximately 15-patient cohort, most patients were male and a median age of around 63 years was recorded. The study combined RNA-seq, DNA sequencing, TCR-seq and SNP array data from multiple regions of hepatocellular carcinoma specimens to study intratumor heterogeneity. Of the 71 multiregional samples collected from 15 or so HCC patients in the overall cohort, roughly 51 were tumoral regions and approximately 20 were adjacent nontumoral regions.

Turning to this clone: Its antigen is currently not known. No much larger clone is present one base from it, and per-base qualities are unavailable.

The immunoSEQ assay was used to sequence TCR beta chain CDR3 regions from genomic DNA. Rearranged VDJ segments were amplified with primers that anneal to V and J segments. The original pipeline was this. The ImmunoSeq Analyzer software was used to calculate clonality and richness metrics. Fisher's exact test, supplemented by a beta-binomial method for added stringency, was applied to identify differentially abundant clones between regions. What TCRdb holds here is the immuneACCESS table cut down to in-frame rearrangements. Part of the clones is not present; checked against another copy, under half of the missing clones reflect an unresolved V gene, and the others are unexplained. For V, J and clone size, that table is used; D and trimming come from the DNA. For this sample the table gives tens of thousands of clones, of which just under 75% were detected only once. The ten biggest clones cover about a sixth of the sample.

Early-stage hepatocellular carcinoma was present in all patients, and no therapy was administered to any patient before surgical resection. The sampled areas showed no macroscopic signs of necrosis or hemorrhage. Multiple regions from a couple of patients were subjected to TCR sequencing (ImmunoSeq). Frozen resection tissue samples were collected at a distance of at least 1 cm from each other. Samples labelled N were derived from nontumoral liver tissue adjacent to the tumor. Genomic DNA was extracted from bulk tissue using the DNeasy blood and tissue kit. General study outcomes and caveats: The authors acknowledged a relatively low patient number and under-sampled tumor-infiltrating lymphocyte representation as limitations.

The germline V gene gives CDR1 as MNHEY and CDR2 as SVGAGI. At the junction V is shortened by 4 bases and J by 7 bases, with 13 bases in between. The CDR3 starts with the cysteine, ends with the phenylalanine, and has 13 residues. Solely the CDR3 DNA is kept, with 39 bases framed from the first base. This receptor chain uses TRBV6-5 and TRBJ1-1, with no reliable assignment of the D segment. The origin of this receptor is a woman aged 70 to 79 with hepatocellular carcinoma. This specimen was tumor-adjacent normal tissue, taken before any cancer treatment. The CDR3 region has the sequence CASSSLQSNEAFF. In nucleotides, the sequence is TGTGCCAGCAGTTCCCTACAAAGCAATGAAGCTTTCTTT.